Described below is a single T cell receptor (beta chain) sequence and its context. Its antigen is still unknown. This entry belongs to a study of graft-versus-host responses after intestinal transplantation. Across the study: All recipients were given anti-thymocyte globulin induction, and tacrolimus and steroids were then administered for 2 to 4 years.

Assay: immunoSEQ multiplex PCR; the TCRdb copy retains only in-frame clones and omits some. Seen here are roughly 93,000 clones, approximately 92% observed once, and the top ten hold over 0.45%. This CDR3 has 15 residues. CDR1 and CDR2 from the germline V gene are LNHDA and SQIVND (reference sequence). V lost 4 bases to trimming and J lost 2 bases, with 11 bases between them. This chain connects TRBV19 to TRBJ2-2, with a tentative D call TRBD1 (6 bases). This sequence was found in a human donor who received an intestinal transplant. This specimen was unstimulated CD8+ T cells sorted from spleen or lymph node cells, taken before intestinal transplant. Here the CDR3 reads CASSKVTGNTGELFF. Written as DNA, the CDR3 is TGTGCCAGTAGTAAGGTGACAGGCAACACCGGGGAGCTGTTTTTT.